One TCR beta chain is described in this entry. The antigen it recognizes is unknown. No base quality information exists; no much larger clone differs at one position. Relative to germline, V is missing 7 bases and J is missing 4 bases, with 7 bases of the junction outside any gene match. In the germline V gene (reference sequence), CDR1 corresponds to MNHEY and CDR2 to SMNVEV. The CDR3 covers 15 residues, taking in both the cysteine and the phenylalanine. Of the read, only the CDR3 DNA is kept; its 45 bases are in frame from base 1. The study evaluated CTLA-4 blockade (ipilimumab) given together with focal radiation therapy in patients who had chemo-refractory metastatic non-small-cell lung cancer. These data belong to a study of radiotherapy plus CTLA-4 blockade in lung cancer (dated by TCRdb to 2016 to 2019). At the level of the whole study: Objective responses occurred in approximately 17% of enrolled patients, and 31% achieved disease control.

Library preparation was by the immunoSEQ multiplex PCR assay. The table was pulled from immuneACCESS by TCRdb, which kept in-frame rearrangements only. Such tables lose some clones; where checked, under half of the loss comes from unresolved V genes, and the rest has no known cause. Present in this sample are approximately 90,000 clones, around four fifths of which were seen just once. The top ten hold 0.84% of the sample. Here is what the overall study found, with its caveats: The strongest predictors of response, as reported, were early dynamic changes in blood T cell clones along with a rise in serum interferon-beta after radiation. TCR clones derived from tumors expanded in peripheral blood after treatment with radiotherapy and ipilimumab.

The sequence links TRBV27 to TRBJ1-5, with 10 middle bases fitting TRBD1. This TCR derives from a human donor with non-small cell lung cancer who had stable disease on radiotherapy plus ipilimumab. Source: peripheral blood, taken from a patient treated with radiotherapy plus ipilimumab. This receptor has the CDR3 CASTPRGQGNQPQHF. The bases are TGTGCCAGCACTCCACGGGGACAGGGGAATCAGCCCCAGCATTTT.